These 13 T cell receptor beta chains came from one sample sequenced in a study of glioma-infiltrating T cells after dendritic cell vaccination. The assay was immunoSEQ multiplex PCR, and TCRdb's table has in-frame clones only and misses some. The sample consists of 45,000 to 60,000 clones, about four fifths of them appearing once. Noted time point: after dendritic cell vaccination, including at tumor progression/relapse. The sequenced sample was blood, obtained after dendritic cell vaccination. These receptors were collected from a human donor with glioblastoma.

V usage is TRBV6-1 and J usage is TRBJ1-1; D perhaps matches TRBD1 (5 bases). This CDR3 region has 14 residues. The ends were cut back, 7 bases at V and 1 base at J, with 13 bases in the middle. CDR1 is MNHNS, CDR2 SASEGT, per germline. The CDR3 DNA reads TGTGCCAGCACCGGGGGACCGGCGAACACTGAAGCTTTCTTT. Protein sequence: CASTGGPANTEAFF.

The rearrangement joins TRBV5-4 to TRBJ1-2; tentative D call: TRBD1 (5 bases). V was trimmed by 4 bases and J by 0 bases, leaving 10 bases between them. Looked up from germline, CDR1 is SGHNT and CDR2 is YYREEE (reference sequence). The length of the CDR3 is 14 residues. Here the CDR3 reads CASSPGGANYGYTF. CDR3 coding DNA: TGTGCCAGCAGCCCGGGGGGAGCTAACTATGGCTACACCTTC. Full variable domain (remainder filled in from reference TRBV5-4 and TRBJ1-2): ETGVTQSPTHLIKTRGQQVTLRCSSQSGHNTVSWYQQALGQGPQFIFQYYREEENGRGNFPPRFSGLQFPNYSSELNVNALELDDSALYLCASSPGGANYGYTFGSGTRLTVV.

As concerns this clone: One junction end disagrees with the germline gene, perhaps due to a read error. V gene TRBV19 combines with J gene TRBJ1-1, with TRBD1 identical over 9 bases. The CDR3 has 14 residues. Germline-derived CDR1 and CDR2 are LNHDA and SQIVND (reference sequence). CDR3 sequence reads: CASSPGQGDTEAFF. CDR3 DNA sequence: TGTGCCAGTAGTCCGGGACAGGGAGACACAGAAGCTTTCTTT.

CDR3 sequence reads: CASTLLAGGQETQYF. The CDR3 region has the DNA TGTGCCAGCACACTACTAGCGGGGGGTCAAGAGACCCAGTACTTC. V is TRBV5-8 and J is TRBJ2-5, with 12 bases lining up with TRBD2. J gave up 2 bases and V 6 bases, and 5 bases lay outside the gene matches. The germline V gene has CDR1 SGHTS and CDR2 YDEGEE. There are 15 residues in the CDR3.

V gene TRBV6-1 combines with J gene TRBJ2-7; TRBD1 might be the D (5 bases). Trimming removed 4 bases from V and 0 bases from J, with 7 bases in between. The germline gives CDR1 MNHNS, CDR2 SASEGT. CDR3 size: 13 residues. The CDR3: CASSVDNSYEQYF. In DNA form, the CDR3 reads TGTGCCAGCAGTGTGGACAACTCCTACGAGCAGTACTTC.

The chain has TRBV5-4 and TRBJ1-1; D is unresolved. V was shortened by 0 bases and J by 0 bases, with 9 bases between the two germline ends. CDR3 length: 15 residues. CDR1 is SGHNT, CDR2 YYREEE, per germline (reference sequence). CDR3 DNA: TGTGCCAGCAGCTTGGATGCGGGTATGAACACTGAAGCTTTCTTT. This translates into CASSLDAGMNTEAFF.

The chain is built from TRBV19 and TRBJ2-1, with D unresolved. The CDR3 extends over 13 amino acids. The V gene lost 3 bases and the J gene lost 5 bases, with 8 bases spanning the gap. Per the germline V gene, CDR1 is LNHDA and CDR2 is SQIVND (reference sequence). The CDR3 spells CASSIRSHNEQFF. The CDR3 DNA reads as TGTGCCAGTAGTATTAGGAGCCACAATGAGCAGTTCTTC.

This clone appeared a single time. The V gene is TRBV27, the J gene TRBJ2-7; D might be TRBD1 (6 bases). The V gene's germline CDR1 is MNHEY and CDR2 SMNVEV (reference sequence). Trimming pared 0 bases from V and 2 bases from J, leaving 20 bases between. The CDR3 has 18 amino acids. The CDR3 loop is CASSLSAQDGGPPYEQYF. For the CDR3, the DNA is TGTGCCAGCAGTTTATCGGCACAGGATGGGGGCCCGCCCTACGAGCAGTACTTC.

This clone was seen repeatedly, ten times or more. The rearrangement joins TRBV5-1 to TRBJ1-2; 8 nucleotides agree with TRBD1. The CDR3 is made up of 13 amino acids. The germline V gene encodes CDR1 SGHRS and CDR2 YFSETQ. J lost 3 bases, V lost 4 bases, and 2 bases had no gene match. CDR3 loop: CASSATGDYGYTF. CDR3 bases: TGCGCCAGCAGCGCGACAGGGGACTATGGCTACACCTTC.

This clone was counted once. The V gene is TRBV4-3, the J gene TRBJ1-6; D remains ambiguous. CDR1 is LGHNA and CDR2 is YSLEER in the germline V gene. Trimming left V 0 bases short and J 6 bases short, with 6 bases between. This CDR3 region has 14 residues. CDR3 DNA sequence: TGCGCCAGCAGCCAAGACAACTTTAATTCACCCCTCCACTTT. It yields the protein CASSQDNFNSPLHF.

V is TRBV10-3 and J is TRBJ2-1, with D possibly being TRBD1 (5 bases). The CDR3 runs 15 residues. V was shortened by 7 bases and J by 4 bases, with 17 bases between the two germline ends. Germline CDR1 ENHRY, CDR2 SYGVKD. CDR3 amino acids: CAITDEKGPYNEQFF. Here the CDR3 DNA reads TGTGCCATCACCGACGAAAAGGGGCCTTACAATGAGCAGTTCTTC.

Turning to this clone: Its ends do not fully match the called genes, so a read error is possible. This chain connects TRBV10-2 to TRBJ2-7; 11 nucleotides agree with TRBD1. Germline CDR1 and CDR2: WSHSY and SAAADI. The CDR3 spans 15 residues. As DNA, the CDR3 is TGTGCCATCAGAAATTCCGGGACAGGGGGCTACGAGCAGTACTTC. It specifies CAIRNSGTGGYEQYF.

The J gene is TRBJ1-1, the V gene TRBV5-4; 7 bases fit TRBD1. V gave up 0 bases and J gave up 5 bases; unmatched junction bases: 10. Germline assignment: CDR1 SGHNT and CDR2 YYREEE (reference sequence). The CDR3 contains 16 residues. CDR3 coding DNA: TGTGCCAGCAGCTTGGACAGGGGCGGAATGGGGACTGAAGCTTTCTTT. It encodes CASSLDRGGMGTEAFF.